This is a list of T cell receptor beta chains from one sample in a study of T cell repertoires in cytomegalovirus infection. MiXCR was run by TCRdb on the reads, yielding one entry per CDR3 protein. This table holds 450,000 to 650,000 distinct CDR3 sequences, approximately 25% found once. Specimen: PBMCs. Receptors were obtained from a human donor in good health (CMV status not recorded). Some clones in this sample may be carry-over from other donors' samples. CDR3s include the opening cysteine and the closing phenylalanine or tryptophan. A D gene is named only where the DNA matches it firmly. Clone size is shown for a subset of rows, as once, few, many or a class of expanded clone.

TGTGCCACCAGCAGACCGGGACAGGTCAATGAGCAGTTCTTC,CATSRPGQVNEQFF,TRBD1,NA,TRBV15,TRBJ2-1
TGTGCCAGCAGGAAGGGCAACCAGCCCCAGCATTTT,CASRKGNQPQHF,NA,few,TRBV12-3/TRBV12-4,TRBJ1-5
TGTGCCAGCAGAGAGGGGTTTTATAGCAATCAGCCCCAGCATTTT,CASREGFYSNQPQHF,NA,few,TRBV6-5,TRBJ1-5
TGCGCCAGCAGCCAAGTCAGCGGGGTTTCCTACGAGCAGTACTTC,CASSQVSGVSYEQYF,TRBD2,NA,TRBV4-1,TRBJ2-7
TGTGCCAGCAGTTGGGACAGGGGGCGTAGGGAGACCCAGTACTTC,CASSWDRGRRETQYF,TRBD1,NA,TRBV7-8,TRBJ2-5
TGTGCCAGCAGAACGGGGGACAGCATGAACACCGGGGAGCTGTTTTTT,CASRTGDSMNTGELFF,NA,NA,TRBV6-8,TRBJ2-2
TGTGCCAGCAGCTTATCCTGGCGACCGCTTGTTGAGCAGTTCTTC,CASSLSWRPLVEQFF,NA,NA,TRBV7-8,TRBJ2-1
TGTGCCAGCAGCCCAGGCATCACAGATACGCAGTATTTT,CASSPGITDTQYF,NA,many,TRBV11-2,TRBJ2-3
TGTGCCAGCAGCCAAGGGTTGTGGGCAGGGGAGACCCAGTACTTC,CASSQGLWAGETQYF,NA,few,TRBV14,TRBJ2-5
TGTGCCAGCAGTGAAGGGCTAACCAGCTCCTACAATGAGCAGTTCTTC,CASSEGLTSSYNEQFF,NA,many,TRBV25-1,TRBJ2-1
TGTGCCAGCAGCGTAGCTCATACGAACACCGGGGAGCTGTTTTTT,CASSVAHTNTGELFF,NA,few,TRBV9,TRBJ2-2
TGTGCCAACCCCCAGGGTCAGCAGTACTTC,CANPQGQQYF,NA,once,TRBV6-8,TRBJ2-7
TGTGCCAGCAGCTCACGGGTTGCTGAAGAGACCCAGTACTTC,CASSSRVAEETQYF,NA,many,TRBV7-2,TRBJ2-5
TGTGCCAGCAGCGCCTGGGGTCAGCCTTTTAGCAATCAGCCCCAGCATTTT,CASSAWGQPFSNQPQHF,NA,once,TRBV7-9,TRBJ1-5
TGTGCCACCCACCCGGGACTAGCGGGATTCAATGAGCAGTTCTTC,CATHPGLAGFNEQFF,TRBD2,NA,TRBV6-2/TRBV6-3,TRBJ2-1
TGTGCCAGTAAAAAGGGAGCAGCCGGAAACACCATATATTTT,CASKKGAAGNTIYF,NA,NA,TRBV19,TRBJ1-3
TGTGCCAGCAGCTTAGCGGGAAGGGGGGATACGCAGTATTTT,CASSLAGRGDTQYF,NA,NA,TRBV7-2,TRBJ2-3
TGCAGTGCTAGAACGGCTAGCGGATCCAATGAGCAGTTCTTC,CSARTASGSNEQFF,TRBD2,NA,TRBV20-1,TRBJ2-1
TGCGCCAGCAGCCAGGTCGGGACCCTGAACACTGAAGCTTTCTTT,CASSQVGTLNTEAFF,NA,NA,TRBV4-1,TRBJ1-1
TGCAGTGCTAGCGGGACTAGCGGAACAGAGACCCAGTACTTC,CSASGTSGTETQYF,TRBD2,NA,TRBV20-1,TRBJ2-5
TGTGCCAGCAGCTTAGGTGCGCCCGGGATCGTGGAGACCCAGTACTTC,CASSLGAPGIVETQYF,NA,many,TRBV7-2,TRBJ2-5
TGTGCCAGCAGTGAGCAGGCCTACAATGAGCAGTTCTTC,CASSEQAYNEQFF,NA,few,TRBV2,TRBJ2-1
TGTGCCAGCAGCCGTTTAAGGGACAGGGGAGGAGGTACTGAAGCTTTCTTT,CASSRLRDRGGGTEAFF,TRBD1,NA,TRBV7-8,TRBJ1-1
TGTGCCAGCAGTCCGAACCGGGGACAAAACACCGGGGAGCTGTTTTTT,CASSPNRGQNTGELFF,NA,NA,TRBV12-3/TRBV12-4,TRBJ2-2
TGTGCCAGTAGTATAGATCATCGCTATGGCTACACCTTC,CASSIDHRYGYTF,NA,few,TRBV19,TRBJ1-2
TGCAGCGCCAGGGCCCCCGATTTAGTGAACACTGAAGCTTTCTTT,CSARAPDLVNTEAFF,NA,few,TRBV29-1,TRBJ1-1
TGTGCCAGCAGCCCATTCGATGATGATTCCTACAATGAGCAGTTCTTC,CASSPFDDDSYNEQFF,NA,few,TRBV7-3,TRBJ2-1
TGTGCCAGCAGCTCCCGGGACAGGGGGACGTCTGAAGCTTTCTTT,CASSSRDRGTSEAFF,TRBD1,few,TRBV11-1,TRBJ1-1
TGTGCCAGCAGCTTGCAACTAGGGGTGGCAGATACGCAGTATTTT,CASSLQLGVADTQYF,NA,NA,TRBV5-4,TRBJ2-3
TGTGCCAGCAGTCACCGGGACGGCTCTATGGGCTACACCTTC,CASSHRDGSMGYTF,NA,NA,TRBV6-6,TRBJ1-2
TGTGCCAGCAGTGGACTAGCGGGAGGAGGTTTTTTAACGGATACGCAGTATTTT,CASSGLAGGGFLTDTQYF,TRBD2,once,TRBV6-1,TRBJ2-3
TGCAGCGCCGCAGGACTTGTAGATACGCAGTATTTT,CSAAGLVDTQYF,NA,few,TRBV29-1,TRBJ2-3
TGTGCCAGCAGCGCGGCCCCTTGGACTGAAGCTTTCTTT,CASSAAPWTEAFF,NA,NA,TRBV9,TRBJ1-1
TGTGCCAGCAAAACACCGGGACAGACCTACGAGCAGTACTTC,CASKTPGQTYEQYF,TRBD1,few,TRBV6-2/TRBV6-3,TRBJ2-7
TGCAGTGCTAGAATCAACACTGAAGCTTTCTTT,CSARINTEAFF,NA,few,TRBV20-1,TRBJ1-1
TGCAGCGTTGAGGGTCCAGGGGGTATCGAGCAGTACTTC,CSVEGPGGIEQYF,TRBD1,NA,TRBV29-1,TRBJ2-7